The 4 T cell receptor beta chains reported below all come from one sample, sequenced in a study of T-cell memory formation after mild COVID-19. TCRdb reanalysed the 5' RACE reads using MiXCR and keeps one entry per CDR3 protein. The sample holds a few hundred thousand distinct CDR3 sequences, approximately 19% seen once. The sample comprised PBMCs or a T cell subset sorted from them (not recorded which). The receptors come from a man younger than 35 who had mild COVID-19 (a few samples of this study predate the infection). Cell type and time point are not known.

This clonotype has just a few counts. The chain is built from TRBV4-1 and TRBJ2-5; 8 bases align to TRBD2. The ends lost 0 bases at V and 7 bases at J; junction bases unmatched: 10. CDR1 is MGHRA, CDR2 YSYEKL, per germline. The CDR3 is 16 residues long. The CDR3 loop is CASSQDAPGLGRTQYF. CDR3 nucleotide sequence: TGCGCCAGCAGCCAAGACGCCCCGGGACTAGGAAGGACCCAGTACTTC.

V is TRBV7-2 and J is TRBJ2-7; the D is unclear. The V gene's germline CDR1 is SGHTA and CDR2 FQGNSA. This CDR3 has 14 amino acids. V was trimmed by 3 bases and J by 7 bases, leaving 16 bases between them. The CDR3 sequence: CASSFSGALWEQYF. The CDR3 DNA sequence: TGTGCCAGCAGCTTTTCCGGCGCACTATGGGAGCAGTACTTC. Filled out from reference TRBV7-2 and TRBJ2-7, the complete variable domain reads GAGVSQSPSNKVTEKGKDVELRCDPISGHTALYWYRQSLGQGLEFLIYFQGNSAPDKSGLPSDRFSAERTGGSVSTLTIQRTQQEDSAVYLCASSFSGALWEQYFGPGTRLTVT.

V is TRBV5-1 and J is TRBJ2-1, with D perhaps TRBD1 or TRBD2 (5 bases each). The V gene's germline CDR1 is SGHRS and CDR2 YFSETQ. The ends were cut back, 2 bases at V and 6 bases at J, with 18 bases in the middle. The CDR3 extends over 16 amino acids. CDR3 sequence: CASSLWDPSLVNEQFF. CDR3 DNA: TGCGCCAGCAGCTTATGGGACCCGTCCCTTGTCAATGAGCAGTTCTTC. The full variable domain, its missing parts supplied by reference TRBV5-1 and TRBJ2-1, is KAGVTQTPRYLIKTRGQQVTLSCSPISGHRSVSWYQQTPGQGLQFLFEYFSETQRNKGNFPGRFSGRQFSNSRSEMNVSTLELGDSALYLCASSLWDPSLVNEQFFGPGTRLTVL.

The CDR3 spells CASSLIAGNEAFF. In DNA form, the CDR3 reads TGTGCCAGCAGCCTTATAGCGGGGAATGAAGCTTTCTTT. The chain has TRBV7-9 and TRBJ1-1; D is ambiguous. Germline-derived CDR1 and CDR2 are SEHNR and FQNEAQ (reference sequence). The CDR3 spans 13 residues. Trimming removed 5 bases from V and 7 bases from J, with 14 bases in between.